The clone carrying this T cell receptor beta chain was counted a few times. The entry originates in a study of T cell repertoires and HLA-DP antigens. The protocol was immunoSEQ multiplex PCR, while the TCRdb copy is restricted to in-frame clones and leaves out a portion. The sample yields roughly 1,500 clones, 65% to 80% seen once. The V gene's germline CDR1 is LNHDA and CDR2 SQIVND (reference sequence). The CDR3 spans 14 residues. With 5 bases removed from V and 0 bases from J, the gap between germline ends came to 8 bases. HeLa cells expressing allogeneic DPB1 restimulated the approximately 15-day-expanded CD4+ cells for about a day. Retrovirally transduced HeLa cells with HLA-DPA1/DPB1, HLA-DM, invariant chain and CD80 served as stimulators.

The V and J genes are TRBV19 and TRBJ1-3; D may be TRBD1 (5 bases). The clonotype originates from a man aged 50 or older in good health and CMV-seronegative. The specimen was CD137- CD4+ T cells from cultured PBMCs. This CDR3 is CASSGRGSGNTIYF. The CDR3 bases are TGTGCCAGTAGTGGTAGGGGCTCTGGAAACACCATATATTTT.